This T cell receptor (beta chain) was captured in a study of neurological immune-mediated disorders. Whole-study findings and limits: The most TCR clonal expansion was seen in HTLV-1-associated myelopathy, whereas the least was seen in multiple sclerosis, below the level in healthy controls. The absence of any CDR3 amino acid sequence shared by expanded clones across subjects suggests that repertoires were private in all groups.

This clonotype was detected ten times or more. The antigen remains unidentified. V lost 0 bases, J lost 5 bases, and 10 bases lay in between. The germline CDR1 and CDR2 sequences are SGHTA and FQGNSA. The CDR3 has 14 amino acids. 5'RACE with 10-nucleotide random UMIs generated the cDNA. Each CDR3 protein gets one entry after TCRdb re-called the 5' RACE reads with MiXCR. The sample lists around 33,000 distinct CDR3 sequences; under 30% were seen once. There were about a million CD4+ or CD8+ T cells used in the sorted libraries. The sample comprised CD4+ T cells from blood. V usage is TRBV7-2 and J usage is TRBJ1-1; D is perhaps TRBD1 (6 bases). The clonotype was recovered from a man in his fifties or sixties with HTLV-1-associated myelopathy (HAM/TSP). CDR3 coding DNA: TGTGCCAGCAGCTTAGCACAGGGCTGGACTGAAGCTTTCTTT. Its translation: CASSLAQGWTEAFF.